The rows below give T cell receptor beta chains drawn from one sample of a study of blood T cell repertoires in COVID-19. Profiled with immunoSEQ multiplex PCR; TCRdb holds only in-frame clones, not every one. The sample records roughly 180,000 clones, over 80% being singletons. Sample: PBMCs or T cells enriched from blood (not recorded which). The receptors derive from a woman aged 55-69 years who had recovered from COVID-19. CDR3s include the opening cysteine and the closing phenylalanine or tryptophan. A D gene is named only where the DNA matches it firmly. The size field is filled for only some rows; it gives once, few, many or a size class.

j_gene: TRBJ1-4; v_gene: TRBV9; d_gene: TRBD1; abundance: NA; CDR3aa: CASSVGTGNEKLFF; CDR3nt: TGTGCCAGCAGCGTAGGGACAGGGAATGAAAAACTGTTTTTT
j_gene: TRBJ2-1; v_gene: TRBV28; d_gene: NA; abundance: NA; CDR3aa: CASSFGGSSYNEQFF; CDR3nt: TGTGCCAGCAGTTTCGGGGGTAGCTCCTACAATGAGCAGTTCTTC
j_gene: TRBJ1-2; v_gene: TRBV11-2; d_gene: NA; abundance: NA; CDR3aa: CASSLGWGEDGYTF; CDR3nt: TGTGCCAGCAGCTTGGGGTGGGGAGAGGATGGCTACACCTTC
j_gene: TRBJ2-1; v_gene: TRBV6-4; d_gene: NA; abundance: NA; CDR3aa: CASSDSASGSYNEQFF; CDR3nt: TGTGCCAGCAGTGACTCGGCCAGCGGGTCCTACAATGAGCAGTTCTTC
j_gene: TRBJ2-3; v_gene: TRBV19; d_gene: NA; abundance: NA; CDR3aa: CASSMVLGDTQYF; CDR3nt: TGTGCCAGTAGTATGGTCCTCGGAGATACGCAGTATTTT
j_gene: TRBJ2-7; v_gene: TRBV11-2; d_gene: NA; abundance: NA; CDR3aa: CASSGGRVDAYF; CDR3nt: TGTGCCAGCAGCGGGGGCCGCGTGGACGCGTACTTC
j_gene: TRBJ1-1; v_gene: TRBV23-1; d_gene: TRBD1; abundance: NA; CDR3aa: CASSQTTGGNTEAFF; CDR3nt: TGCGCCAGCAGTCAAACGACAGGGGGGAACACTGAAGCTTTCTTT
j_gene: TRBJ2-3; v_gene: TRBV5-1; d_gene: TRBD1; abundance: NA; CDR3aa: CASMPGGETDTQYF; CDR3nt: TGCGCCAGCATGCCAGGGGGCGAAACAGATACGCAGTATTTT
j_gene: TRBJ1-4; v_gene: TRBV5-1; d_gene: TRBD1; abundance: NA; CDR3aa: CASSGTGSNEKLFF; CDR3nt: TGCGCCAGCAGCGGGACAGGGTCAAATGAAAAACTGTTTTTT
j_gene: TRBJ1-4; v_gene: TRBV27; d_gene: NA; abundance: NA; CDR3aa: CASRSGGALNEKLFF; CDR3nt: TGTGCCAGCAGGTCGGGGGGGGCCCTTAATGAAAAACTGTTTTTT
j_gene: TRBJ2-2; v_gene: TRBV6-5; d_gene: NA; abundance: NA; CDR3aa: CASSPLNTGELFF; CDR3nt: TGTGCCAGCAGTCCTTTAAATACCGGGGAGCTGTTTTTT
j_gene: TRBJ1-2; v_gene: TRBV12-2; d_gene: NA; abundance: NA; CDR3aa: CASRSPGAPSNYGYTF; CDR3nt: TGTGCAAGTCGCTCGCCAGGCGCACCTTCTAACTATGGCTACACCTTC
j_gene: TRBJ1-5; v_gene: TRBV27; d_gene: NA; abundance: NA; CDR3aa: CASSPSPPGRQPQHF; CDR3nt: TGTGCCAGCAGTCCCTCCCCGCCAGGGCGCCAGCCCCAGCATTTT
j_gene: TRBJ1-4; v_gene: TRBV6-6; d_gene: NA; abundance: NA; CDR3aa: CASSPGQGGGEKLFF; CDR3nt: TGTGCCAGCAGTCCAGGGCAGGGAGGAGGCGAAAAACTGTTTTTT
j_gene: TRBJ2-2; v_gene: TRBV20-1; d_gene: NA; abundance: NA; CDR3aa: CSASGAGELFF; CDR3nt: TGCAGTGCTAGCGGGGCCGGGGAGCTGTTTTTT
j_gene: TRBJ1-3; v_gene: TRBV3-1/TRBV3-2; d_gene: NA; abundance: NA; CDR3aa: CASSQDLGRGKNTIYF; CDR3nt: TGTGCCAGCAGCCAAGATCTTGGCAGGGGAAAAAACACCATATATTTT
j_gene: TRBJ2-7; v_gene: TRBV9; d_gene: NA; abundance: NA; CDR3aa: CASSVTGDYGEQYF; CDR3nt: TGTGCCAGCAGCGTGACAGGGGACTACGGGGAGCAGTACTTC
j_gene: TRBJ1-5; v_gene: TRBV30; d_gene: TRBD1; abundance: NA; CDR3aa: CASGMGQGIGDQPQHF; CDR3nt: TGTGCCTCTGGAATGGGACAGGGGATTGGAGATCAGCCCCAGCATTTT
j_gene: TRBJ1-1; v_gene: TRBV18; d_gene: TRBD1; abundance: few; CDR3aa: CASSLGQANTEAFF; CDR3nt: TGTGCCAGCTCTTTGGGACAGGCAAACACTGAAGCTTTCTTT
j_gene: TRBJ2-7; v_gene: TRBV2; d_gene: NA; abundance: NA; CDR3aa: CASSATASYEQYF; CDR3nt: TGTGCCAGCAGTGCGACAGCAAGCTACGAGCAGTACTTC
j_gene: TRBJ2-1; v_gene: TRBV19; d_gene: NA; abundance: NA; CDR3aa: CASRAVGGNEQFF; CDR3nt: TGTGCCAGTAGGGCTGTAGGCGGGAATGAGCAGTTCTTC
j_gene: TRBJ1-4; v_gene: TRBV6-5; d_gene: TRBD1; abundance: NA; CDR3aa: CASSYSKGTADEKLFF; CDR3nt: TGTGCCAGCAGTTACTCGAAGGGGACAGCGGATGAAAAACTGTTTTTT
j_gene: TRBJ2-2; v_gene: TRBV10-3; d_gene: NA; abundance: NA; CDR3aa: CAIAGNTGELFF; CDR3nt: TGTGCCATCGCGGGGAACACCGGGGAGCTGTTTTTT
j_gene: TRBJ2-2; v_gene: TRBV2; d_gene: NA; abundance: NA; CDR3aa: CASSKSRNTGELFF; CDR3nt: TGTGCCAGCAGTAAAAGTAGGAACACCGGGGAGCTGTTTTTT
j_gene: TRBJ2-1; v_gene: TRBV11-3; d_gene: NA; abundance: NA; CDR3aa: CASSLGLNNEQFF; CDR3nt: TGTGCCAGCAGCTTGGGACTCAACAATGAGCAGTTCTTC
j_gene: TRBJ2-7; v_gene: TRBV5-1; d_gene: TRBD1; abundance: NA; CDR3aa: CASSSTGDYEQYF; CDR3nt: TGCGCCAGCAGCTCGACAGGGGACTACGAGCAGTACTTC
j_gene: TRBJ2-7; v_gene: TRBV11-2; d_gene: NA; abundance: NA; CDR3aa: CASSLGGRGSFVQYF; CDR3nt: TGTGCCAGCAGCTTAGGGGGGCGTGGGAGTTTTGTGCAGTACTTC